A single sample is the source of the 29 T cell receptor beta chains below, sequenced in a study of blood T cell repertoires in COVID-19. Repertoires were generated with immunoSEQ multiplex PCR, while TCRdb's copy carries only in-frame clones and drops some. This repertoire shows 160,000 or so clones, about four fifths found once; its top ten account for approximately 7.6%. Sequencing was done on a sample of peripheral blood. These receptors came from a woman aged 55-75 years with COVID-19, enrolled during active disease.

The J gene is TRBJ1-1, the V gene TRBV5-6; 8 nucleotides agree with TRBD1. Germline V gene sequence: CDR1 SGHDT, CDR2 YYEEEE. V was pared by 5 bases and J by 0 bases, with 9 bases of the junction left unmatched. The CDR3 covers 16 residues. The CDR3 nucleotides are TGTGCCAGCAGTCTCGGACAGGGCACTATGAACACTGAAGCTTTCTTT. As protein: CASSLGQGTMNTEAFF.

In this sample, this clone turned up once. The CDR3: CASSPSGLAVNEQFF. The DNA of the CDR3 is TGTGCCAGTAGCCCCTCGGGACTAGCGGTCAATGAGCAGTTCTTC. The rearrangement uses TRBV19 and TRBJ2-1; 11 bases map to TRBD2. After removal of 6 bases from V and 6 bases from J, the junction contained 7 bases not matched to a gene. The CDR3 consists of 15 residues. Germline V gene data show CDR1 as LNHDA and CDR2 as SQIVND (reference sequence).

This clone occurred once. The chain joins TRBV12-3 or TRBV12-4 to TRBJ2-5; the D is unclear. The V end lost 3 bases, the J end lost 2 bases, and 7 bases lay between the germline ends. The CDR3 consists of 13 residues. The CDR3 here is CASSFNRQETQYF. CDR3 nucleotides: TGTGCCAGCAGTTTCAACAGACAAGAGACCCAGTACTTC.

The chain employs TRBV30 and TRBJ2-1, with 9 positions matching TRBD2. Germline V gives CDR1 GTSNPN, CDR2 SVGIG (reference sequence). With 3 bases clipped from V and 2 bases from J, the junction kept 8 bases outside the gene matches. The CDR3 consists of 16 residues. CDR3: CAWRDISGRTYNEQFF. CDR3 DNA: TGTGCCTGGAGGGATATTAGCGGGAGAACCTACAATGAGCAGTTCTTC. The full variable domain, in which reference TRBV30 and TRBJ2-1 provide the parts outside the CDR3, is SQTIHQWPATLVQPVGSPLSLECTVEGTSNPNLYWYRQAAGRGLQLLFYSVGIGQISSEVPQNLSASRPQDRQFILSSKKLLLSDSGFYLCAWRDISGRTYNEQFFGPGTRLTVL.

This chain connects TRBV6-5 to TRBJ2-7; 9 bases are a match to TRBD1. The CDR3 runs 16 residues. The V gene's germline CDR1 is MNHEY and CDR2 SVGAGI. Losses at the gene ends were 1 base for V and 5 bases for J; bases not matched to a gene: 9. The CDR3, as DNA: TGTGCCAGCAGTTACTGGGGGACAGGGAACAGCCACGAGCAGTACTTC. Its protein is CASSYWGTGNSHEQYF.

V gene TRBV5-5 combines with J gene TRBJ1-1, with D maybe TRBD1 (5 bases). This CDR3 contains 15 residues. The germline V gene has CDR1 SGHKS and CDR2 YYEKEE (reference sequence). Trimming took 2 bases from V and 1 from J, leaving 12 bases between them. The CDR3 nucleotides are TGTGCCAGCAGCTTCGGGGGGGTCAGGAACACTGAAGCTTTCTTT. Encoded protein: CASSFGGVRNTEAFF. Looking up the rest from reference TRBV5-5 and TRBJ1-1 gives the full variable domain: DAGVTQSPTHLIKTRGQQVTLRCSPISGHKSVSWYQQVLGQGPQFIFQYYEKEERGRGNFPDRFSARQFPNYSSELNVNALLLGDSALYLCASSFGGVRNTEAFFGQGTRLTVV.

This chain links TRBV10-3 with TRBJ2-5, with 8 bases matching TRBD1. V lost 4 bases and J lost 9; bases outside the gene matches: 16. Germline CDR1 ENHRY, CDR2 SYGVKD. The CDR3 extends over 16 amino acids. CDR3 in DNA: TGTGCCATCAGTGTCGTTAAGAGTGGGACAGGACTGTCCCAGTACTTC. Encoded protein: CAISVVKSGTGLSQYF.

V gene TRBV7-8 combines with J gene TRBJ1-2; 9 bases agree with TRBD1. CDR3 length: 16 amino acids. The trim removed 1 base at V and 1 base at J, leaving 4 bases unmatched. CDR1 and CDR2 (germline): SGHVS, FQNEAQ. The CDR3 region is CASSLGGTGNNYGYTF. Here the CDR3 DNA reads TGTGCCAGCAGCTTAGGCGGGACAGGGAATAACTATGGCTACACCTTC. Looking up the rest from reference TRBV7-8 and TRBJ1-2 gives the full variable domain: GAGVSQSPRYKVAKRGQDVALRCDPISGHVSLFWYQQALGQGPEFLTYFQNEAQLDKSGLPSDRFFAERPEGSVSTLKIQRTQQEDSAVYLCASSLGGTGNNYGYTFGSGTRLTVV.

This clone came up once. The rearrangement joins TRBV29-1 to TRBJ1-5; 8 bases match TRBD1. Germline V gene sequence: CDR1 SQVTM, CDR2 ANQGSEA. V trimming: 3 bases; J trimming: 0 bases; junction bases outside the gene matches: 7. CDR3 size: 16 residues. The CDR3 bases are TGCAGCGTTGAGAAAAAAGACAGGGGTAGCAATCAGCCCCAGCATTTT. Protein product: CSVEKKDRGSNQPQHF.

V usage is TRBV7-2 and J usage is TRBJ2-1; 13 nucleotides agree with TRBD2. CDR1 SGHTA and CDR2 FQGNSA come from the germline V gene. This CDR3 region has 17 residues. Trimming at V came to 3 bases and at J to 6 bases, leaving 8 bases not matched to a gene. Here the CDR3 reads CASSFRLGLAGLNEQFF. DNA of the CDR3: TGTGCCAGCAGCTTTAGGTTGGGACTAGCGGGACTCAATGAGCAGTTCTTC.

V is TRBV5-1 and J is TRBJ1-1; TRBD1 matches at 8 bases. The germline CDR1 and CDR2 sequences are SGHRS and YFSETQ. The CDR3 contains 15 residues. The V gene end was trimmed by 5 bases and the J gene end by 4 bases; junction bases not matched to a gene: 10. The CDR3 bases are TGCGCCAGCAGATCCATTGGACAGGGCGGCACTGAAGCTTTCTTT. Translating gives CASRSIGQGGTEAFF.

V is TRBV28 and J is TRBJ1-5, with TRBD1 matching 7 bases. The germline V gene encodes CDR1 MDHEN and CDR2 SYDVKM. J lost 0 bases, V lost 6 bases, and 8 bases had no gene match. The CDR3 is made up of 16 amino acids. DNA for the CDR3: TGTGCCAGCAGATCCCTAGGGGGCTATAGCAATCAGCCCCAGCATTTT. It encodes CASRSLGGYSNQPQHF.

The chain couples TRBV5-3 to TRBJ2-1; 11 nucleotides agree with TRBD2. TRBV5-3 is flagged as an ORF with uncertain function. The CDR3 sequence is 17 residues long. Trimming at V came to 4 bases and at J to 0 bases, leaving 6 bases not matched to a gene. Here the CDR3 DNA reads TGTGCCAGAAGCCCCGGGACTAGCGGATCCTCCTACAATGAGCAGTTCTTC. This translates into CARSPGTSGSSYNEQFF.

The chain combines TRBV11-3 with TRBJ2-2, with 9 bases fitting TRBD2. V was clipped by 4 bases and J by 4 bases; unmatched bases: 19. The CDR3 extends over 20 amino acids. Per the germline V gene, CDR1 is SGHNT and CDR2 is YENEEA. CDR3 sequence reads: CASSSPGLAGPTGGTGELFF. DNA for the CDR3: TGTGCCAGCAGCTCCCCGGGTCTAGCGGGGCCTACTGGGGGCACCGGGGAGCTGTTTTTT.

The CDR3 spells CASSPTGVRTDTQYF. CDR3 sequence (DNA): TGCGCCAGCAGCCCTACAGGGGTGCGGACAGATACGCAGTATTTT. J is TRBJ2-3 and V is TRBV5-1; 7 bases match TRBD1. The V gene end was trimmed by 4 bases and the J gene end by 3 bases; junction bases not matched to a gene: 8. There are 15 residues in the CDR3. CDR1 is SGHRS, CDR2 YFSETQ, per germline.

V usage is TRBV27 and J usage is TRBJ1-1; 12 bases align to TRBD1. The CDR3 covers 17 residues. Germline V gene sequence: CDR1 MNHEY, CDR2 SMNVEV (reference sequence). Losses at the gene ends were 6 bases for V and 6 bases for J; bases not matched to a gene: 14. The CDR3 region has the DNA TGTGCCAGCAGATCCCCGGGGACAGGGGGCTTTCATGCTGAAGCTTTCTTT. This sequence encodes CASRSPGTGGFHAEAFF.

V gene TRBV19 combines with J gene TRBJ1-5, with a weak D call TRBD1 (6 bases). The CDR3 is made up of 15 amino acids. V lost 6 bases to trimming and J lost 3 bases, with 15 bases between them. Germline values: CDR1 LNHDA, CDR2 SQIVND (reference sequence). The CDR3 DNA follows: TGTGCCAGTAGGGAGACAGGTCAGACCAATCAGCCCCAGCATTTT. It specifies CASRETGQTNQPQHF.

This clone came up a few times. The rearrangement joins TRBV7-8 to TRBJ1-5; D is uncertain. This CDR3 has 13 residues. CDR1 and CDR2 (germline): SGHVS, FQNEAQ. The V end lost 7 bases, the J end lost 2 bases, and 9 bases lay between the germline ends. The CDR3 sequence: CASTVTGNQPQHF. In nucleotides, the CDR3 is TGTGCCAGCACTGTAACAGGCAATCAGCCCCAGCATTTT.

This rearrangement joins TRBV7-2 to TRBJ1-1; no definite D call. Germline CDR1 SGHTA, CDR2 FQGNSA. The CDR3 extends over 13 amino acids. The V end was cut by 1 base, the J end by 3 bases, with 6 bases between. DNA for the CDR3: TGTGCCAGCAGCTTAGGGCGGTACACTGAAGCTTTCTTT. Translation gives CASSLGRYTEAFF.

This clone appeared a few times. This chain connects TRBV11-1 to TRBJ1-2; the match to TRBD1 covers 10 bases. The ends lost 1 base at V and 7 bases at J; junction bases unmatched: 3. From germline, CDR1 is SGHAT and CDR2 FQDESV (reference sequence). The CDR3 extends over 14 amino acids. The CDR3 region has the DNA TGTGCCAGCAGCTTAGATCGGACAGGGGGTGGCTACACCTTC. It specifies CASSLDRTGGGYTF.

J is TRBJ2-1 and V is TRBV6-1, with D possibly being TRBD2 (6 bases). Trimming took off 2 bases at V and 2 bases at J, with 13 bases between the two ends. CDR1 MNHNS and CDR2 SASEGT come from the germline V gene. The CDR3 is 16 amino acids. CDR3 amino acids: CASSEYGGSAYNEQFF. The CDR3 region has the DNA TGTGCCAGCAGTGAATATGGGGGGAGTGCCTACAATGAGCAGTTCTTC.

There are a few counts of this clone. The chain joins TRBV3-1 (or the pseudogene TRBV3-2) to TRBJ1-3; 7 bases line up with TRBD1. The germline gives CDR1 LGHDT, CDR2 YNNKEL (reference sequence). V trimming: 1 base; J trimming: 3 bases; junction bases outside the gene matches: 12. The CDR3 consists of 18 residues. The CDR3 sequence is CASSQARGYTAGGNTIYF. The DNA for the CDR3 is TGTGCCAGCAGCCAAGCCAGGGGGTATACTGCGGGTGGAAACACCATATATTTT.

The chain links TRBV28 to TRBJ2-1; D call uncertain. The V and J ends lost 2 bases and 8 bases respectively, with 4 bases between them. CDR1 MDHEN and CDR2 SYDVKM come from the germline V gene. This CDR3 region has 11 residues. The CDR3 spells CASSLAHEQFF. The CDR3 DNA follows: TGTGCCAGCAGTTTAGCGCATGAGCAGTTCTTC.

The chain uses TRBV2 and TRBJ2-1; possibly TRBD1 for D (6 bases). The CDR3 consists of 14 residues. Germline V gene sequence: CDR1 SNHLY, CDR2 FYNNEI. The V end was cut by 8 bases, the J end by 3 bases, with 14 bases between. The CDR3 region has the DNA TGTGCCAGCGGGGGCGAGAGGGGCTACAATGAGCAGTTCTTC. This translates into CASGGERGYNEQFF.

CDR3 sequence: CASSSLLTSGRTTDTQYF. The CDR3 DNA follows: TGTGCCAGCAGCTCGCTGTTGACTAGCGGGAGAACGACAGATACGCAGTATTTT. The chain employs TRBV5-6 and TRBJ2-3; 12 nucleotides match TRBD2. The CDR3 extends over 18 amino acids. Unmatched junction bases numbered 11, after V lost 3 bases and J lost 3 bases. Germline V CDR1 and CDR2: SGHDT, YYEEEE.

The J gene is TRBJ2-2, the V gene TRBV28, with 7 bases matching TRBD1. Germline values: CDR1 MDHEN, CDR2 SYDVKM. V was pared by 4 bases and J by 3 bases, with 5 bases of the junction left unmatched. The CDR3 is 15 residues long. The CDR3 DNA reads as TGTGCCAGCAGTTCCTTCGACAGGGACACCGGGGAGCTGTTTTTT. Translating gives CASSSFDRDTGELFF.

The chain joins TRBV19 to TRBJ1-6, with 7 bases aligning to TRBD1. The CDR3 contains 13 residues. Trimming removed 10 bases from V and 11 bases from J; junction bases left unmatched: 11. The germline CDR1 and CDR2 sequences are LNHDA and SQIVND (reference sequence). CDR3 coding DNA: TGTGCCACCCTCGACAGGGCGGGGACACCCCTCCACTTT. Protein sequence: CATLDRAGTPLHF.

The V and J genes are TRBV4-2 and TRBJ2-5; possibly TRBD1 for D (6 bases). This CDR3 has 13 amino acids. Per germline, CDR1 LGHNA and CDR2 YNFKEQ. Trimming took off 4 bases at V and 2 bases at J, with 8 bases between the two ends. DNA for the CDR3: TGTGCCAGCAGCCGAGGACAGCAAGAGACCCAGTACTTC. This encodes CASSRGQQETQYF.

The chain has TRBV6-5 and TRBJ2-3; 7 nucleotides agree with TRBD2. The germline V gene has CDR1 MNHEY and CDR2 SVGAGI. The V and J ends lost 6 bases and 5 bases, in that order; junction bases with no gene match: 5. This CDR3 comprises 13 residues. The CDR3 sequence is CASRRDYKDTQYF. The CDR3 DNA follows: TGTGCCAGCAGAAGGGACTATAAAGATACGCAGTATTTT.